Below are 30 T cell receptor beta chains sequenced from a single sample in a study of beta chain features in type 1 diabetes. Expressed TCRB transcripts were sequenced because the isolated RNA had all been reverse transcribed beforehand. Sequencing was performed with immunoSEQ multiplex PCR; in TCRdb, only in-frame clones are kept and a portion is missing. Of under 550,000 clones in the sample, about an eighth were seen once. Input material: naive CD4+ T cells from blood. Source of these receptors: a woman aged 18 to 35 in good health.

This clone occurred a few times. The J gene is TRBJ2-1, the V gene TRBV7-2; D remains unclear. Germline V gene lookup returns CDR1 SGHTA and CDR2 FQGNSA. CDR3 length equals 13 residues. Trimming shortened V by 5 bases and J by 3 bases, and 8 bases separated the two germline ends. The CDR3 is CASSRNFYNEQFF. The CDR3 DNA sequence: TGTGCCAGCAGCAGGAACTTCTACAATGAGCAGTTCTTC.

This clone occurred a few times. V and J are TRBV29-1 and TRBJ2-3; D possibly corresponds to TRBD1 (7 bases). Germline V gives CDR1 SQVTM, CDR2 ANQGSEA. The CDR3 is 13 amino acids. V lost 6 bases, J lost 4 bases, and 14 bases lay in between. CDR3 DNA sequence: TGCAGCGTGGCAGGGGGAGGCCCAGATACGCAGTATTTT. This gives the protein CSVAGGGPDTQYF.

This sequence joins TRBV7-6 and TRBJ1-6; D unclear. V lost 5 bases to trimming and J lost 0 bases, with 8 bases between them. Germline loops: CDR1 SGHVS, CDR2 FNYEAQ. The CDR3 consists of 15 residues. The CDR3 loop reads CASSKLGSYNSPLHF. The CDR3 region has the DNA TGTGCCAGCAGCAAACTAGGCTCCTATAATTCACCCCTCCACTTT.

This clone was seen more than once but under ten times. This chain uses TRBV4-2 with TRBJ1-5; D gene unclear. V was pared by 0 bases and J by 2 bases, with 14 bases between. CDR1 and CDR2 (germline): LGHNA, YNFKEQ. The CDR3 totals 17 residues. The chain's CDR3 is CASSQDLLRLGNQPQHF. The CDR3 bases are TGTGCCAGCAGCCAAGATCTCCTCAGGCTGGGCAATCAGCCCCAGCATTTT.

The sample holds a few counts of this clone. The rearrangement links TRBV7-9 to TRBJ2-7; 9 positions match TRBD1. V trimming: 5 bases; J trimming: 2 bases; junction bases outside the gene matches: 4. The germline V gene has CDR1 SEHNR and CDR2 FQNEAQ (reference sequence). The CDR3 is 14 residues long. The CDR3 protein is CASSLRDRAYEQYF. As DNA, the CDR3 is TGTGCCAGCAGCCTCCGGGACAGGGCCTACGAGCAGTACTTC.

The chain uses TRBV28 and TRBJ2-3; D gene ambiguous. Trimming pared 5 bases from V and 1 base from J, leaving 10 bases between. Germline V lookup: CDR1 MDHEN, CDR2 SYDVKM. The CDR3 length is 14 residues. DNA for the CDR3: TGTGCCAGCAGTCTACGCAGTGGCACAGATACGCAGTATTTT. The encoded protein is CASSLRSGTDTQYF.

In this sample, this clone turned up a few times. The chain has TRBV10-3 and TRBJ2-7; 11 bases are a match to TRBD1. The CDR3 has 16 residues. The junction had 9 bases not matched to a gene; V was cut back by 6 bases and J by 2 bases. Germline V lookup: CDR1 ENHRY, CDR2 SYGVKD. The CDR3 is CAISPGPGQGAYEQYF. The CDR3 DNA sequence: TGTGCCATCAGCCCAGGCCCGGGACAGGGGGCCTACGAGCAGTACTTC.

The chain combines TRBV6-5 with TRBJ2-7, with D unclear. Trimming took off 2 bases at V and 3 bases at J, with 8 bases between the two ends. CDR3 length: 13 residues. Germline V gives CDR1 MNHEY, CDR2 SVGAGI. As DNA, the CDR3 is TGTGCCAGCAGTTACAGTCCTCGCTACGAGCAGTACTTC. This translates into CASSYSPRYEQYF.

There are many counts of this clone. The genes are TRBV29-1 and TRBJ1-2; D may be TRBD1 (5 bases). V lost 3 bases, J lost 7 bases, and 15 bases lay in between. Germline V gives CDR1 SQVTM, CDR2 ANQGSEA. The CDR3 totals 13 residues. The CDR3 DNA follows: TGCAGCGTTGACCAGGGTCCAGCGGGTGGCTACACCTTC. Translating gives CSVDQGPAGGYTF.

In this sample, this clone turned up a few times. The chain is built from TRBV15 and TRBJ1-2, with D perhaps TRBD1 (6 bases). Germline CDR1 LNHNV, CDR2 YYDKDF (reference sequence). This CDR3 spans 14 amino acids. Trimming shortened V by 4 bases and J by 4 bases, and 13 bases separated the two germline ends. CDR3 region: CATSTPYRAYGYTF. In DNA form, the CDR3 reads TGTGCCACCAGCACACCTTACAGGGCCTATGGCTACACCTTC.

This clone was seen a handful of times. The chain has TRBV29-1 and TRBJ2-5, with TRBD1 matching over 8 bases. The J call may be incorrect, as the DNA end agrees better with TRBJ2-7. CDR3 size: 12 residues. The germline V gene has CDR1 SQVTM and CDR2 ANQGSEA. The CDR3 DNA follows: TGCAGCGTCCCGGGACAGGACTACGAGCAGTACTTC. It codes for CSVPGQDYEQYF.

The J gene is TRBJ2-3, the V gene TRBV15; the D is unclear. Deletions cut 6 bases from V and 2 bases from J, with 6 bases between. CDR3 size: 12 residues. In germline, CDR1 is LNHNV, CDR2 YYDKDF (reference sequence). For the CDR3, the DNA is TGTGCCACCAGGCACTTCACAGATACGCAGTATTTT. This codes for CATRHFTDTQYF.

V and J are TRBV30 and TRBJ2-2; 15 positions agree with TRBD2. Unmatched junction bases numbered 6, after V lost 0 bases and J lost 4 bases. Germline values: CDR1 GTSNPN, CDR2 SVGIG (reference sequence). CDR3 length: 18 amino acids. CDR3 in DNA: TGTGCCTGGAGTGTAGGACTAGCGGGAGGGCCTGGCACCGGGGAGCTGTTTTTT. Its translation: CAWSVGLAGGPGTGELFF.

The V gene is TRBV29-1, the J gene TRBJ2-7; a weak D match, TRBD2 (5 bases). Trimming cost V 5 bases and J 4 bases, with 21 bases left between them. Germline values: CDR1 SQVTM, CDR2 ANQGSEA. The CDR3 is 15 residues long. CDR3 nucleotide sequence: TGCAGCGTTCCCCTGAGCCACCTAGCCTCTTACGAGCAGTACTTC. Protein: CSVPLSHLASYEQYF.

The chain recombines TRBV9 with TRBJ2-7; 7 nucleotides match TRBD1. Germline CDR1 SGDLS, CDR2 YYNGEE. The CDR3 is 15 residues long. Germline trimming cut 0 bases from V and 4 bases from J; bases unmatched to any gene: 7. As DNA, the CDR3 is TGTGCCAGCAGCGTAGAGGGGGCTGGAGGATACGAGCAGTACTTC. Translated, it gives CASSVEGAGGYEQYF.

There are a few counts of this clone. V usage is TRBV7-2 and J usage is TRBJ2-3, with D maybe TRBD2 (5 bases). Trimming shortened V by 4 bases and J by 5 bases, and 13 bases separated the two germline ends. This CDR3 spans 14 amino acids. CDR1 and CDR2 from the germline V gene are SGHTA and FQGNSA. The CDR3 nucleotides read TGTGCCAGCAGCTCCTCTTCCGCGGGAGATACGCAGTATTTT. As protein: CASSSSSAGDTQYF.

This rearrangement joins TRBV4-2 to TRBJ2-7; tentative D call: TRBD1 (6 bases). There are 15 residues in the CDR3. Trimming pared 4 bases from V and 6 bases from J, leaving 19 bases between. Germline V CDR1 and CDR2: LGHNA, YNFKEQ. The CDR3 DNA follows: TGTGCCAGCAGCCCAAGGTGGCAGGGGTCTGCCGAGCAGTACTTC. Its protein is CASSPRWQGSAEQYF.

This clone came up a few times. V is TRBV30 and J is TRBJ1-4, with 8 bases fitting TRBD1. The CDR3 is 14 residues long. Germline values: CDR1 GTSNPN, CDR2 SVGIG (reference sequence). The V segment lost 6 bases and the J segment 4 bases; nucleotides outside the gene matches: 7. As DNA, the CDR3 is TGTGCCTGTAGAGGACAGGGCATTAATGAAAAACTGTTTTTT. Amino acid sequence: CACRGQGINEKLFF.

This clone was counted between two and nine times. Within the sample, other DNA sequences also encode this same CDR3. The chain links TRBV7-2 to TRBJ2-7; 8 nucleotides line up with TRBD1. V shed 4 bases, J shed 3 bases, and the junction held 5 bases outside the gene matches. The CDR3 extends over 14 amino acids. The germline gives CDR1 SGHTA, CDR2 FQGNSA. CDR3: CASSSGQGNYEQYF. The CDR3 coding sequence is TGTGCCAGCAGCTCCGGACAGGGAAACTACGAGCAGTACTTC.

The chain is built from TRBV4-2 and TRBJ2-3, with 8 bases aligning to TRBD2. The CDR3 length is 15 residues. J lost 1 base, V lost 4 bases, and 4 bases had no gene match. Germline CDR1 is LGHNA and CDR2 is YNFKEQ. DNA for the CDR3: TGTGCCAGCAGCCCACGGGGGGGCCGCACAGATACGCAGTATTTT. It codes for CASSPRGGRTDTQYF.

CDR3 in DNA: TGTGCCAGCACCTGGGACAGCACAGATACGCAGTATTTT. Its protein product is CASTWDSTDTQYF. The V and J genes are TRBV6-1 and TRBJ2-3; D tentatively reads TRBD1 or TRBD2 (5 bases each). There are 13 residues in the CDR3. The germline V and J ends were trimmed by 7 bases and 0 bases, with 8 bases remaining between them. Germline V lookup: CDR1 MNHNS, CDR2 SASEGT.

The chain uses TRBV29-1 and TRBJ1-1; D is possibly TRBD1 (6 bases). With 4 bases removed from V and 1 base from J, the gap between germline ends came to 19 bases. The CDR3 extends over 16 amino acids. Germline CDR1 is SQVTM and CDR2 is ANQGSEA. In DNA, the CDR3 is TGCAGCGTTGTTGGGGGCGCAAAGTTATCGAACACTGAAGCTTTCTTT. The encoded protein is CSVVGGAKLSNTEAFF.

This clone was picked up a small number of times. V and J are TRBV23-1 and TRBJ2-1; D is possibly TRBD1 (7 bases). TRBV23-1 carries the ORF label, with uncertain function. The CDR3 loop spans 17 amino acids. The ends were cut back, 0 bases at V and 6 bases at J, with 18 bases in the middle. CDR3 in amino acids: CASSQSWRGQCSNEQFF. The DNA for the CDR3 is TGCGCCAGCAGTCAATCGTGGAGGGGGCAGTGTAGCAATGAGCAGTTCTTC.

The rearrangement uses TRBV5-4 and TRBJ1-2, with 9 bases fitting TRBD1. The CDR3 has 14 residues. The germline V gene has CDR1 SGHNT and CDR2 YYREEE (reference sequence). Unmatched junction bases numbered 9, after V lost 4 bases and J lost 8 bases. The CDR3 is CASSAGQGPGGYTF. As DNA, the CDR3 is TGTGCCAGCAGCGCCGGACAGGGGCCCGGAGGCTACACCTTC. Variable domain in full (rest from reference TRBV5-4 and TRBJ1-2): ETGVTQSPTHLIKTRGQQVTLRCSSQSGHNTVSWYQQALGQGPQFIFQYYREEENGRGNFPPRFSGLQFPNYSSELNVNALELDDSALYLCASSAGQGPGGYTFGSGTRLTVV.

A few counts support this clone. This chain connects TRBV25-1 to TRBJ2-1, with 9 nucleotides matching TRBD1. The CDR3 has 15 amino acids. Germline V gene data show CDR1 as MGHDK and CDR2 as SYGVNS. Trimming cost V 6 bases and J 0 bases; bases outside gene matches: 3. The CDR3 region has the DNA TGTGCCAGCAGGGCGGACAGGGGCTCCTACAATGAGCAGTTCTTC. Translation gives CASRADRGSYNEQFF.

The chain carries TRBV20-1 and TRBJ2-7; D is uncertain. The CDR3 extends over 11 amino acids. From germline, CDR1 is DFQATT and CDR2 SNEGSKA (reference sequence). V shed 1 base and J shed 7 bases, with 8 bases lying between them. CDR3 sequence reads: CSARADGEQYF. The CDR3 DNA reads as TGCAGTGCTAGAGCGGACGGGGAGCAGTACTTC.

This clone has only a few counts. The chain couples TRBV4-2 to TRBJ2-3; D remains ambiguous. The CDR3 is 16 amino acids. Germline loops: CDR1 LGHNA, CDR2 YNFKEQ. Trimming removed 1 base at V and 3 bases at J, with 14 bases between. The CDR3 sequence is CASSQGFGIDTDTQYF. The CDR3 coding sequence is TGTGCCAGCAGCCAAGGCTTCGGAATCGATACAGATACGCAGTATTTT.

The rearrangement uses TRBV2 and TRBJ1-2; no clear D gene. Germline V CDR1 and CDR2: SNHLY, FYNNEI. The CDR3 extends over 11 amino acids. The V and J ends lost 7 bases and 6 bases respectively, with 9 bases between them. The CDR3 loop is CASNVGNGYTF. The CDR3 DNA sequence: TGTGCCAGCAATGTAGGGAATGGCTACACCTTC.

The V and J genes are TRBV5-6 and TRBJ2-5, with D possibly matching TRBD1 (6 bases). Trimming stripped 0 bases from V and 4 bases from J, with 16 bases between. The CDR3 runs to 16 residues. The germline V gene has CDR1 SGHDT and CDR2 YYEEEE. The CDR3: CASSLGPPQGTETQYF. The CDR3 region has the DNA TGTGCCAGCAGCTTGGGACCCCCCCAGGGGACAGAGACCCAGTACTTC.

This clone was seen only a few times. CDR3 sequence (DNA): TGTGCCAGCAGCCCCTCGGGGGGACCTAGCACAGATACGCAGTATTTT. Translated, it gives CASSPSGGPSTDTQYF. J is TRBJ2-3 and V is TRBV7-2, with 7 positions matching TRBD2. The V gene's germline CDR1 is SGHTA and CDR2 FQGNSA. CDR3 length: 16 residues. V trimming: 5 bases; J trimming: 0 bases; junction bases outside the gene matches: 8.